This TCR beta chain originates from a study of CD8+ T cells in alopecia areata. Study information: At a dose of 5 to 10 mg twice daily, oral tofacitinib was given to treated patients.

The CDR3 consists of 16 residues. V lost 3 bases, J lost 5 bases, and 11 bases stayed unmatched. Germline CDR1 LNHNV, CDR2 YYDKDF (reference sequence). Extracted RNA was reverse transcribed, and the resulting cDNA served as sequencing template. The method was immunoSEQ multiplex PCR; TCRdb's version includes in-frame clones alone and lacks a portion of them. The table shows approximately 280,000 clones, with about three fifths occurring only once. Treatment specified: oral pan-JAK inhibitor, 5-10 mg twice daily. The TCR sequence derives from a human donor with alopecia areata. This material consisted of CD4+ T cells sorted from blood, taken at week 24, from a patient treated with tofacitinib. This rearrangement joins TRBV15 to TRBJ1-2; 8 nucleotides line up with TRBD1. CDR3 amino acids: CATSSPQGGFLYGYTF. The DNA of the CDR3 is TGTGCCACCAGCAGCCCACAGGGGGGGTTTTTATATGGCTACACCTTC.